The 9 T cell receptor beta chains given below trace back to one sample, sequenced in a study of patients and donors after allogeneic stem cell transplantation. Each CDR3 protein is one row after TCRdb ran MiXCR on the RT-PCR reads. The sample carries over 9,500 distinct CDR3 sequences, 5.9% recorded once. The sequenced sample consisted of blood, either unsorted or a sorted T cell fraction (not recorded which). All receptors derive from a human donor who was either an allogeneic HSCT recipient or a stem cell or donor lymphocyte infusion donor (not recorded which). It is not recorded whose cells these are; they may come from a transplant donor.

This clonotype rates as large (0.1 to 1%). The J gene is TRBJ1-1, the V gene TRBV11-2; 10 positions agree with TRBD1. The germline gives CDR1 SGHAT, CDR2 FQNNGV. Unmatched junction bases numbered 16, after V lost 8 bases and J lost 4 bases. The CDR3 totals 17 residues. CDR3 nucleotide sequence: TGTGCCAGCCGATTTGGGGACAGGGGTTATTGGGGCACTGAAGCTTTCTTT. This sequence encodes CASRFGDRGYWGTEAFF.

This clonotype has ten or more counts. The chain is built from TRBV7-2 and TRBJ1-4, with a possible D match to TRBD1 (5 bases). Per germline, CDR1 SGHTA and CDR2 FQGNSA. The CDR3 runs to 15 residues. Trimming pared 1 base from V and 7 bases from J, leaving 13 bases between. The DNA for the CDR3 is TGTGCCAGCAGCTTAGAGAGGAGGGGAACTGAAAAACTGTTTTTT. This codes for CASSLERRGTEKLFF.

This clonotype occurred many times. The chain has TRBV3-1 and TRBJ1-2, with 11 bases matching TRBD1. The CDR3 covers 14 residues. Germline-derived CDR1 and CDR2 are LGHDT and YNNKEL (reference sequence). After removal of 1 base from V and 8 bases from J, the junction contained 3 bases not matched to a gene. The CDR3 is CASSQGTGGFGYTF. In DNA form, the CDR3 reads TGTGCCAGCAGCCAAGGGACAGGGGGCTTCGGCTACACCTTC.

This clonotype was recorded at least ten times. The rearrangement joins TRBV6-4 to TRBJ1-2; D not resolved. This CDR3 is built from 13 residues. CDR1 and CDR2 (germline): MRHNA, SNTAGT. V shed 6 bases and J shed 2 bases, with 10 bases lying between them. CDR3 bases: TGTGCCAGCAGCCGGGATGCGAACTATGGCTACACCTTC. Its translation: CASSRDANYGYTF.

As concerns this clonotype: A much larger clonotype is one base distant, so this may be a read error. The J gene is TRBJ2-1, the V gene TRBV5-1, with TRBD1 matching 7 bases. The CDR3 extends over 14 amino acids. Germline assignment: CDR1 SGHRS and CDR2 YFSETQ. CDR3 bases: TGCGCCGGCAGCTTGGGGACAGATTACAATGAGCAGTTCTTC. Protein product: CAGSLGTDYNEQFF.

This clonotype was counted only a few times. This chain links TRBV20-1 with TRBJ2-7, with a tentative D call TRBD2 (6 bases). V shed 6 bases and J shed 0 bases, with 15 bases lying between them. The CDR3 has 14 residues. The germline gives CDR1 DFQATT, CDR2 SNEGSKA (reference sequence). The CDR3 DNA sequence: TGCAGTGCAAGTAGCGGACCAAGCTCCTACGAGCAGTACTTC. It translates to CSASSGPSSYEQYF.

This clonotype was seen ten or more times. CDR3 residues: CASSLRGENIQYF. The CDR3 DNA reads as TGTGCCAGCAGCCTAAGGGGGGAAAACATTCAGTACTTC. This chain connects TRBV7-2 to TRBJ2-4, with D perhaps given as TRBD1 or TRBD2 (6 bases each). Germline lookup yields CDR1 SGHTA and CDR2 FQGNSA. V was clipped by 5 bases and J by 5 bases, with 10 bases between them. The CDR3 sequence is 13 residues long. Filled out from reference TRBV7-2 and TRBJ2-4, the complete variable domain reads GAGVSQSPSNKVTEKGKDVELRCDPISGHTALYWYRQSLGQGLEFLIYFQGNSAPDKSGLPSDRFSAERTGGSVSTLTIQRTQQEDSAVYLCASSLRGENIQYFGAGTRLSVL.

V is TRBV6-6 and J is TRBJ2-1; 12 bases agree with TRBD2. CDR3 length: 15 amino acids. Trimming took 6 bases from V and 5 from J; bases not matched to a gene: 5. From germline, CDR1 is MNHNY and CDR2 SVGAGI (reference sequence). The CDR3 sequence is CASSVLAGGHNEQFF. The CDR3 coding sequence is TGTGCCAGCAGCGTTCTAGCGGGAGGGCACAATGAGCAGTTCTTC.

A note on this clonotype: A single base separates this from a much larger clone, so it may be a read error. The CDR3 is CASGEYVWREGNTGELFF. CDR3 in DNA: TGTGCCAGCGGTGAATATGTTTGGCGGGAGGGCAACACCGGGGAGCTGTTTTTT. The V gene is TRBV25-1, the J gene TRBJ2-2; 9 positions match TRBD2. This CDR3 region has 18 residues. Germline V lookup: CDR1 MGHDK, CDR2 SYGVNS.